Listed below are T cell receptor beta chains from one sample, sequenced in a study of T cell changes during pregnancy in multiple sclerosis. Assay used: immunoSEQ multiplex PCR; TCRdb lists only in-frame clones, some missing. The profile shows about 100,000 clones, almost 95% of them singletons. The sample consisted of peripheral blood, taken before pregnancy. The receptors stem from a female donor with multiple sclerosis, enrolled in a pregnancy study. Each CDR3 is given with its conserved first and last residue. Fields, in order: clone size, J gene, V gene, D gene, CDR3 protein, CDR3 DNA. The D gene is left open where the match is weak. The size of a clone is reported for some rows only, either as once, few or many, or as a class for expanded clones.

- TRBJ2-6 TRBV19 - CASAGARGLAGANVLTF TGTGCCAGTGCTGGGGCGCGGGGCCTAGCTGGGGCCAACGTCCTGACTTTC
few TRBJ1-2 TRBV28 TRBD1 CASFSTDRVRGYGYTF TGTGCCAGCTTTTCCACGGACAGGGTCCGCGGCTATGGCTACACCTTC
- TRBJ1-4 TRBV19 TRBD1 CASSKPTGRGEKLFF TGTGCCAGTAGTAAACCGACAGGGAGAGGGGAAAAACTGTTTTTT
- TRBJ1-4 TRBV18 - CASSEDGSNEKLFF TGTGCCAGCTCGGAGGACGGCTCCAATGAAAAACTGTTTTTT
- TRBJ2-5 TRBV6-5 - CASSYGGSQETQYF TGTGCCAGCAGTTACGGCGGTTCGCAAGAGACCCAGTACTTC
once TRBJ1-2 TRBV29-1 TRBD1 CSVAGTAYGYTF TGCAGCGTTGCCGGGACAGCCTATGGCTACACCTTC
- TRBJ2-3 TRBV10-3 TRBD1 CAISPGQGTDTQYF TGTGCCATCAGCCCGGGACAGGGTACAGATACGCAGTATTTT
once TRBJ1-3 TRBV28 TRBD1 CASSAKGQLGNTIYF TGTGCCAGCAGTGCGAAGGGACAGTTAGGAAACACCATATATTTT
- TRBJ2-1 TRBV5-1 TRBD2 CASMLTAGGVNNEQFF TGCGCCAGCATGCTGACGGCGGGAGGGGTCAACAATGAGCAGTTCTTC
- TRBJ1-1 TRBV27 - CASSLNAGNTEAFF TGTGCCAGCAGTTTAAATGCGGGGAACACTGAAGCTTTCTTT
- TRBJ2-5 TRBV27 - CASSPLRLEEQETQYF TGTGCCAGCAGTCCCCTACGACTAGAGGAGCAAGAGACCCAGTACTTC
- TRBJ2-1 TRBV2 - CASKQGSSSYNEQFF TGTGCCAGCAAACAGGGCTCGAGCTCCTACAATGAGCAGTTCTTC